This TCR beta chain originates from a study of cytomegalovirus exposure and HLA in healthy donors. Study-level results: CMV serostatus was the only recorded immune exposure for donors. Reports indicate that TCR beta sequences accurately predicted the HLA-A and HLA-B alleles of most subjects.

Notes on this clone: The antigen remains undetermined.

Primers: 60 Vbeta forward and 13 Jbeta reverse. Measured with immunoSEQ multiplex PCR; TCRdb has only the in-frame clones, and not every one. The sample carries approximately 65,000 clones, around 62% recorded once. In germline, CDR1 is LNHDA, CDR2 SQIVND (reference sequence). This CDR3 spans 15 amino acids. Trimming stripped 3 bases from V and 8 bases from J, with 17 bases between. The sequencing sample was made of PBMCs. The chain carries TRBV19 and TRBJ1-5; a weak D match, TRBD1 (5 bases). The sequence was collected from a man in his forties in good health and CMV-seropositive. The CDR3 DNA reads TGTGCCAGTAGTATTTCGGCAGGGTCCGAGAAGCCCCAGCATTTT. Protein: CASSISAGSEKPQHF. Filled out from reference TRBV19 and TRBJ1-5, the complete variable domain reads DGGITQSPKYLFRKEGQNVTLSCEQNLNHDAMYWYRQDPGQGLRLIYYSQIVNDFQKGDIAEGYSVSREKKESFPLTVTSAQKNPTAFYLCASSISAGSEKPQHFGDGTRLSIL.